The text below deals with one T cell receptor (beta chain). Here immunoSEQ multiplex PCR was the method, and the copy in TCRdb shows in-frame clones only, minus some. The data hold about 370,000 clones, with roughly 90% observed a single time. Trimming cost V 1 base and J 8 bases; bases outside gene matches: 12. The CDR3 is made up of 16 amino acids. In germline, CDR1 is MDHEN, CDR2 SYDVKM. This sample stems from a study of blood T cell repertoires in COVID-19. Study overall: From T cells, B-cell-depleted T cells, or PBMCs came the material, which was cDNA or gDNA.

In Seattle, patients joined the study during active infection and were tracked longitudinally. This TCR was sampled from a woman in her twenties or thirties with COVID-19, enrolled during active disease. The sequencing input was peripheral blood. The rearrangement links TRBV28 to TRBJ1-2; TRBD1 aligns across 8 bases. The CDR3, as DNA: TGTGCCAGCAGTTTATTCAGAGGGACAGGTTTTGTAGGCTACACCTTC. Protein sequence: CASSLFRGTGFVGYTF.